This T cell receptor (beta chain) was captured in a study of cytomegalovirus exposure and HLA in healthy donors. The PCR ran on 60 Vbeta and 13 Jbeta primers. Data came from immunoSEQ multiplex PCR; TCRdb stores just in-frame clones and leaves some out. Of under 200,000 clones listed, under 70% are singletons. CDR1 is LNHDA and CDR2 is SQIVND in the germline V gene (reference sequence). The CDR3 sequence is 16 residues long. The J segment lost 0 bases and the V segment lost 5 bases, leaving 4 bases of the junction unmatched. The clonotype comes from a woman in her thirties or forties in good health and CMV-seropositive. What was sequenced was PBMCs. The chain employs TRBV19 and TRBJ1-4, with 9 bases identical to TRBD1. The CDR3 loop reads CASSSGQGATNEKLFF. CDR3 DNA: TGTGCCAGTAGTTCGGGACAGGGTGCAACTAATGAAAAACTGTTTTTT.